This is a list of T cell receptor beta chains from one sample in a study of blood T cell repertoires in COVID-19. Using immunoSEQ multiplex PCR, the repertoire was profiled, and TCRdb retains in-frame clones only, with some absent. The sample lists approximately 160,000 clones; roughly 84% were seen once. The sample comprised PBMCs or T cells enriched from blood (not recorded which). These receptors all come from a woman in her forties or fifties who had recovered from COVID-19. The CDR3 runs from the conserved cysteine through the conserved F or W. A D gene is named only where the DNA matches it firmly. Rows may omit the clone size; those that give it use once, few, many or a size class.

clone_size,v_call,d_call,j_call,cdr3_aa,cdr3_nt
-,TRBV10-1,TRBD2,TRBJ2-3,CASSDAGGGSTDTQYF,TGCGCCAGCAGTGACGCGGGCGGGGGAAGCACAGATACGCAGTATTTT
-,TRBV3-1/TRBV3-2,-,TRBJ2-1,CASSHEGVGEQFF,TGTGCCAGCAGCCACGAAGGGGTGGGTGAGCAGTTCTTC
-,TRBV5-4,TRBD2,TRBJ2-1,CASSSRTSGTYNEQFF,TGTGCCAGCAGCTCCCGAACTAGCGGCACCTACAATGAGCAGTTCTTC
-,TRBV29-1,TRBD1,TRBJ2-2,CSVGDRNTGELFF,TGCAGCGTTGGGGACAGGAACACCGGGGAGCTGTTTTTT
few,TRBV12-3/TRBV12-4,-,TRBJ1-2,CASSFSPNYGYTF,TGTGCCAGCAGTTTCTCCCCTAACTATGGCTACACCTTC
-,TRBV28,TRBD1,TRBJ2-5,CASIGTGGQETQYF,TGTGCCAGCATCGGGACAGGGGGCCAAGAGACCCAGTACTTC
-,TRBV5-6,TRBD2,TRBJ2-5,CASSSTSWETQYF,TGTGCCAGCAGCTCGACTAGCTGGGAGACCCAGTACTTC
-,TRBV18,-,TRBJ2-1,CASSPQGLSSYNEQFF,TGTGCCAGCTCACCTCAGGGTTTAAGCTCCTACAATGAGCAGTTCTTC
-,TRBV30,-,TRBJ1-1,CAWSFQGWNTEAFF,TGTGCCTGGAGTTTTCAGGGGTGGAACACTGAAGCTTTCTTT
-,TRBV4-1,-,TRBJ1-2,CASSQDGLNYGYTF,TGCGCCAGCAGCCAAGACGGGTTGAACTATGGCTACACCTTC
-,TRBV2,TRBD1,TRBJ1-2,CASSGVRDRGPSYGYTF,TGTGCCAGCAGTGGGGTGAGGGACAGGGGCCCATCTTATGGCTACACCTTC
-,TRBV18,-,TRBJ2-2,CASSAGRQNTGELFF,TGTGCCAGCTCGGCGGGACGCCAGAACACCGGGGAGCTGTTTTTT
-,TRBV7-7,-,TRBJ2-7,CASSLALQYEQYF,TGTGCTAGCAGCTTAGCGCTCCAGTACGAGCAGTACTTC
-,TRBV29-1,-,TRBJ1-2,CSVEFRGGYTF,TGCAGCGTTGAATTCAGGGGTGGCTACACCTTC
-,TRBV7-2,-,TRBJ1-2,CASSLVTESYGYTF,TGTGCCAGCAGCTTAGTAACAGAAAGCTATGGCTACACCTTC
-,TRBV6-1,-,TRBJ1-5,CASSEGFARVGNQPQHF,TGTGCCAGCAGTGAAGGGTTCGCCAGGGTTGGCAATCAGCCCCAGCATTTT
-,TRBV6-5,-,TRBJ2-1,CASRVPSYNEQFF,TGTGCCAGCCGGGTCCCATCCTACAATGAGCAGTTCTTC
-,TRBV6-5,TRBD1,TRBJ2-7,CAAGQGSYEQYF,TGTGCCGCGGGACAGGGATCCTACGAGCAGTACTTC
-,TRBV7-9,TRBD1,TRBJ1-5,CASSLSGTDNQPQHF,TGTGCCAGCAGCTTATCGGGGACAGACAATCAGCCCCAGCATTTT
-,TRBV29-1,TRBD1,TRBJ1-2,CSAGTGGFYGYTF,TGCAGCGCCGGGACAGGGGGTTTCTATGGCTACACCTTC
-,TRBV10-1,TRBD1,TRBJ2-7,CASSEFLGTGIAGQYF,TGCGCCAGCAGTGAGTTTCTCGGGACAGGGATTGCGGGGCAGTACTTC
-,TRBV19,-,TRBJ1-1,CASSTLGALMNTEAFF,TGTGCCAGTAGTACGTTGGGGGCTCTAATGAACACTGAAGCTTTCTTT
-,TRBV11-2,-,TRBJ2-7,CASSVPGIPHEQYF,TGTGCCAGCAGCGTACCGGGGATTCCCCACGAGCAGTACTTC
-,TRBV27,-,TRBJ2-7,CASSFSSLAEQYF,TGTGCCAGCAGTTTCTCTAGCCTCGCCGAGCAGTACTTC
once,TRBV6-2/TRBV6-3,-,TRBJ1-1,CASSGEGLTEAFF,TGTGCCAGCAGCGGGGAGGGACTCACTGAAGCTTTCTTT
-,TRBV27,TRBD1,TRBJ2-7,CASSLRSVGDRGLHEQYF,TGTGCCAGCAGTTTGCGATCCGTAGGGGACAGGGGTCTCCACGAGCAGTACTTC
-,TRBV18,TRBD2,TRBJ2-2,CASSPNAGTTTGELFF,TGTGCCAGCTCACCAAATGCGGGGACTACCACCGGGGAGCTGTTTTTT
-,TRBV29-1,-,TRBJ1-1,CSVEDWGRNTEAFF,TGCAGCGTTGAAGATTGGGGGCGGAACACTGAAGCTTTCTTT
many,TRBV11-2,TRBD1,TRBJ2-7,CASSAIRDSIYEQYF,TGTGCCAGCAGCGCGATTCGGGACAGTATTTACGAGCAGTACTTC
-,TRBV25-1,TRBD1,TRBJ2-6,CASRPGQGSSGANVLTF,TGTGCCAGCAGACCGGGACAGGGCTCATCTGGGGCCAACGTCCTGACTTTC
-,TRBV2,-,TRBJ1-1,CASKKRGLNTEAFF,TGTGCCAGCAAGAAAAGGGGTCTGAACACTGAAGCTTTCTTT
-,TRBV7-9,TRBD1,TRBJ1-4,CASSSGTAENEKLFF,TGTGCCAGCAGCTCGGGGACAGCGGAAAATGAAAAACTGTTTTTT
-,TRBV10-3,TRBD1,TRBJ1-2,CAIGTGTNYGYTF,TGTGCCATCGGGACAGGAACTAACTATGGCTACACCTTC
few,TRBV18,-,TRBJ1-6,CASSGEKRPNSPLHF,TGTGCCAGCTCCGGGGAGAAAAGGCCTAATTCACCCCTCCACTTT
-,TRBV5-1,-,TRBJ1-6,CASSQTGYNSPLHF,TGCGCCAGCAGCCAGACAGGCTATAATTCACCCCTCCACTTT
-,TRBV10-1,TRBD1,TRBJ1-5,CASRGDRVLGDQPQHF,TGCGCCAGCAGGGGGGACAGGGTTTTGGGGGATCAGCCCCAGCATTTT
-,TRBV3-1/TRBV3-2,-,TRBJ1-3,CASSDESSGNTIYF,TGTGCCAGCAGCGATGAGAGCTCTGGAAACACCATATATTTT
-,TRBV28,TRBD1,TRBJ1-6,CATRTGPNSPLHF,TGTGCCACCCGGACAGGGCCTAATTCACCCCTCCACTTT
once,TRBV7-2,-,TRBJ1-1,CASSFRAATEAFF,TGTGCCAGCAGTTTCAGGGCCGCCACTGAAGCTTTCTTT
-,TRBV4-1,-,TRBJ2-7,CASSMDTSYEQYF,TGCGCCAGCAGCATGGACACCTCCTACGAGCAGTACTTC
-,TRBV7-9,TRBD1,TRBJ2-4,CASSPGTAEAKNIQYF,TGTGCCAGCAGCCCAGGGACAGCTGAAGCCAAAAACATTCAGTACTTC